The source of this T cell receptor (beta chain) is a study of siplizumab effects on memory and regulatory T cells. About this clone itself: Its cognate antigen is unknown.

Assays examined 75,000 to 100,000 TCR templates per sample. Sequencing was performed with immunoSEQ multiplex PCR; in TCRdb, only in-frame clones are kept and a portion is missing. The sample has tens of thousands of clones, 93% seen once; the top ten hold 5% to 7%. Study-level findings and limits: Where siplizumab was present, mappable alloreactive CD4+ clones averaged almost 70% Treg-derived, compared with about 25% in controls. Proliferating Tregs in siplizumab cultures were never verified as suppressive. Memory T cells appeared less diverse than naive cells, which seemed to contribute substantially to alloresponse.

Germline CDR1 and CDR2: KGHSH and LQKENI. Trimming pared 4 bases from V and 0 bases from J, leaving 13 bases between. This CDR3 has 15 amino acids. This TCR was recovered from a human donor in good health. Sequenced material: CD8+ T cells sorted from blood. This chain joins TRBV18 and TRBJ2-7, with D hard to call. CDR3 sequence reads: CASSQTGRRSYEQYF. In DNA, the CDR3 is TGTGCCAGCTCACAAACCGGACGGCGCTCCTACGAGCAGTACTTC.